The present entry profiles one T cell receptor (beta chain) with its context. This entry belongs to a study of shared clonotypes between healthy human individuals. The assay was immunoSEQ multiplex PCR, and TCRdb's table has in-frame clones only and misses some. The data contain about 2.5 million clones, 92% of them seen just once; the ten biggest clones take up roughly 0.34%. CDR1 is LNHNV, CDR2 YYDKDF, per germline (reference sequence). The CDR3 spans 15 residues. V was shortened by 1 base and J by 0 bases, with 7 bases between the two germline ends. Specimen: naive CD4+ T cells from PBMCs. Subset denoted: CD45RA+ positively selected. The chain uses TRBV15 and TRBJ1-5; D is possibly TRBD1 (5 bases). The receptor was isolated from a man aged 18 to 35 in good health. Some clones in this sample may be carry-over from other donors' samples. The CDR3 loop is CATSRGQYSNQPQHF. The CDR3 DNA is TGTGCCACCAGCAGAGGACAGTATAGCAATCAGCCCCAGCATTTT. The variable domain in full, with the rest retrieved from reference TRBV15 and TRBJ1-5, is DAMVIQNPRYQVTQFGKPVTLSCSQTLNHNVMYWYQQKSSQAPKLLFHYYDKDFNNEADTPDNFQSRRPNTSFCFLDIRSPGLGDTAMYLCATSRGQYSNQPQHFGDGTRLSIL.